Following are 17 T cell receptor beta chains from one sample sequenced in a study of T cells in Graves' hyperthyroidism and ophthalmopathy. The source material, RNA transcripts, was used to amplify TCR beta CDR3 regions. The HTBI primer set served for first-round RT-PCR of the TCR CDR3. TCRdb independently ran MiXCR on the multiplex PCR reads; one entry per CDR3 protein. The sample consists of roughly 700,000 distinct CDR3 sequences, approximately 40% of them appearing once. Sequencing used blood. The receptors shown here come from a middle-aged woman with Graves' hyperthyroidism.

Notes on this clonotype: A read error may be the cause here, since a much bigger clone is one base away. The chain is built from TRBV7-2 and TRBJ1-1; perhaps TRBD1 as D (6 bases). The germline gives CDR1 SGHTA, CDR2 FQGNSA. This CDR3 has 15 residues. The CDR3 sequence: CASSLTGKTNTQAFF. The CDR3 bases are TGTGCCAGCAGCCTGACAGGAAAGACTAACACTCAAGCTTTCTTT.

The chain recombines TRBV24-1 with TRBJ2-5; D remains ambiguous. The CDR3 covers 12 residues. Germline V gene sequence: CDR1 KGHDR, CDR2 SFDVKD. V dropped 4 bases and J dropped 5 bases, with 7 bases sitting between them. As DNA, the CDR3 is TGTGCCACCAGTGACCCCAATGAGACCCAGTACTTC. It is translated as CATSDPNETQYF.

The gene calls are TRBV4-3 and TRBJ1-5; TRBD1 aligns across 8 bases. J lost 7 bases, V lost 0 bases, and 5 bases had no gene match. The germline V gene has CDR1 LGHNA and CDR2 YSLEER. This CDR3 has 15 residues. CDR3 nucleotides: TGCGCCAGCAGCCAAGATGGACAGGGAAAGCAGCCCCAGCATTTT. It encodes CASSQDGQGKQPQHF.

Many counts were recorded for this clonotype. J is TRBJ1-2 and V is TRBV14, with a tentative D call TRBD1 (6 bases). The germline gives CDR1 SGHDN, CDR2 FVKESK. CDR3 length: 15 amino acids. Trimming removed 1 base at V and 2 bases at J, with 11 bases between. CDR3 region: CASSQAPQGNYGYTF. The CDR3 DNA sequence: TGTGCCAGCAGCCAAGCCCCGCAGGGGAACTATGGCTACACCTTC.

This clonotype was found many times. The chain recombines TRBV6-6 with TRBJ1-5; D possibly corresponds to TRBD1 (5 bases). CDR1 is MNHNY and CDR2 is SVGAGI in the germline V gene (reference sequence). Trimming took 2 bases from V and 4 from J, leaving 9 bases between them. The CDR3 sequence is 14 residues long. The CDR3 nucleotides read TGTGCCAGCAGTTACAGGGGTGGGAATCAGCCCCAGCATTTT. It is translated as CASSYRGGNQPQHF.

The gene calls are TRBV6-5 and TRBJ1-6, with D unresolved. Per germline, CDR1 MNHEY and CDR2 SVGAGI. V was clipped by 2 bases and J by 11 bases, with 13 bases between them. The CDR3 consists of 14 residues. CDR3: CASSYQAHQAPLHF. The CDR3 DNA sequence: TGTGCCAGCAGTTACCAAGCACATCAGGCACCCCTCCACTTT.

Regarding this clonotype: This may be a read error, as it is one base from a much larger clone. J is TRBJ2-7 and V is TRBV7-9; 9 bases are a match to TRBD1. Germline lookup yields CDR1 SEHNR and CDR2 FQNEAQ (reference sequence). The CDR3 runs to 16 residues. CDR3 DNA: TGTACCAGCAGCTCTCTCGGGACAGGGAGGGCCTACGAGCAGTACTTC. Translation gives CTSSSLGTGRAYEQYF. The full variable domain, with the rest looked up from reference TRBV7-9 and TRBJ2-7, is DTGVSQNPRHKITKRGQNVTFRCDPISEHNRLYWYRQTLGQGPEFLTYFQNEAQLEKSRLLSDRFSAERPKGSFSTLEIQRTEQGDSAMYLCTSSSLGTGRAYEQYFGPGTRLTVT.

The chain joins TRBV12-3 or TRBV12-4 to TRBJ2-6; TRBD2 is a possible D gene (6 bases). The CDR3 has 16 residues. V was cut by 3 bases and J by 2 bases, with 11 bases left in between. In nucleotides, the CDR3 is TGTGCCAGCAGTTTTGCGGGGCCGCCTGGGGCCAACGTCCTGACTTTC. This gives the protein CASSFAGPPGANVLTF.

The CDR3 DNA reads TGCGCCAGCAGCCAAGTGGGGAGGGCCGAAGCTTTCTTT. It is translated as CASSQVGRAEAFF. The rearrangement joins TRBV4-3 to TRBJ1-1; the D is unclear. CDR3 length equals 13 residues. Germline V CDR1 and CDR2: LGHNA, YSLEER. V was cut by 1 base and J by 8 bases, with 11 bases left in between.

The chain joins TRBV7-9 to TRBJ2-3; 7 bases align to TRBD1. Germline trimming cut 5 bases from V and 1 base from J; bases unmatched to any gene: 6. This CDR3 is built from 15 residues. Looked up from germline, CDR1 is SEHNR and CDR2 is FQNEAQ (reference sequence). CDR3 coding DNA: TGTGCCAGCAGCCCCTGGGGGACAGGCACAGATACGCAGTATTTT. As protein: CASSPWGTGTDTQYF.

J is TRBJ2-2 and V is TRBV29-1; D ambiguous. The V gene lost 7 bases and the J gene lost 6 bases, with 6 bases spanning the gap. There are 10 residues in the CDR3. The germline V gene encodes CDR1 SQVTM and CDR2 ANQGSEA. For the CDR3, the DNA is TGCAGCGGGAGTGCCGGGGAGCTGTTTTTT. This translates into CSGSAGELFF.

This chain connects TRBV29-1 to TRBJ2-5, with D perhaps assigned TRBD1 or TRBD2 (6 bases each). The CDR3 contains 13 residues. Trimming removed 1 base at V and 5 bases at J, with 11 bases between. The germline V gene has CDR1 SQVTM and CDR2 ANQGSEA. The CDR3 bases are TGCAGCGTTGAAGCGGGGGCTTGGGAGACCCAGTACTTC. Protein sequence: CSVEAGAWETQYF.

This clonotype has at least ten counts. The chain joins TRBV29-1 to TRBJ1-5; D remains ambiguous. Trimming took off 4 bases at V and 4 bases at J, with 5 bases between the two ends. The CDR3 loop spans 11 amino acids. Germline V gene lookup returns CDR1 SQVTM and CDR2 ANQGSEA. CDR3: CSVVGNQPQHF. The CDR3 DNA follows: TGCAGCGTTGTGGGGAATCAGCCCCAGCATTTT.

This clonotype was recorded at least ten times. This chain uses TRBV4-1 with TRBJ1-6; 9 bases fit TRBD1. The CDR3 totals 14 residues. With 3 bases clipped from V and 10 bases from J, the junction kept 4 bases outside the gene matches. Germline CDR1 reads MGHRA; CDR2 reads YSYEKL. DNA of the CDR3: TGCGCCAGCAGCCAGGGACAGGGAATCTCACCCCTCCACTTT. Translated: CASSQGQGISPLHF.

At least ten counts were recorded for this clonotype. The chain uses TRBV10-3 and TRBJ1-5; no clear D gene. Per the germline V gene, CDR1 is ENHRY and CDR2 is SYGVKD. This CDR3 spans 13 amino acids. The germline V and J ends were trimmed by 8 bases and 8 bases, with 16 bases remaining between them. This CDR3 reads CAIGAGPGEPQHF. Here the CDR3 DNA reads TGTGCCATCGGAGCAGGTCCCGGGGAGCCCCAGCATTTT.

This clonotype was seen at least ten times. This sequence joins TRBV24-1 and TRBJ2-5, with 7 bases fitting TRBD1. The germline CDR1 and CDR2 sequences are KGHDR and SFDVKD. This CDR3 is 13 amino acids long. V gave up 10 bases and J gave up 4 bases; unmatched junction bases: 8. CDR3 in amino acids: CATGARGRETQYF. DNA of the CDR3: TGTGCCACGGGGGCCAGGGGGAGAGAGACCCAGTACTTC.

This clonotype turned up a few times. The rearrangement uses TRBV7-3 and TRBJ2-2, with 8 bases fitting TRBD1. J lost 11 bases, V lost 5 bases, and 13 bases had no gene match. The CDR3 consists of 15 residues. Germline CDR1 and CDR2: SGHTA and FQGTGA. CDR3 bases: TGTGCCAGCAGCGGGGGGACAGGAGCCTCGAGCGAGCTGTTTTTT. Translated, it gives CASSGGTGASSELFF.